Included here is one T cell receptor (beta chain) sequence, with context. This specimen belongs to a study of blood T cell repertoires in COVID-19. Background on the study: COVID-19 samples collected from the United States, Italy and Spain covered acute and convalescent phases. Sample material is recorded as cDNA or gDNA derived from T cells, B-cell-depleted T cells, or PBMCs.

This CDR3 region has 14 residues. The V gene's germline CDR1 is SEHNR and CDR2 FQNEAQ (reference sequence). Deletions cut 5 bases from V and 5 bases from J, with 15 bases between. Original analysis: For nucleated cells, counts were estimated from reference gene primer amplification. This table comes from immunoSEQ multiplex PCR, and its TCRdb copy is limited to in-frame clones, with some not included. V, J and clone size are taken as reported in that table, and D and trimming were inferred from the DNA itself. This table has about 250,000 clones, under 85% appearing once. This clonotype was sampled from a human donor with COVID-19, enrolled during active disease. The donor label of this sample is uncertain. The chain uses TRBV7-9 and TRBJ1-2; no clear D gene. Sequencing input: peripheral blood. The CDR3 sequence: CASSDLLERYGYTF. Written as DNA, the CDR3 is TGTGCCAGCAGCGACCTGCTAGAGCGATATGGCTACACCTTC.